This T cell receptor (beta chain) was captured by sequencing in a study of T cell responses to AZD1222 COVID-19 vaccine. Profiling relied on immunoSEQ multiplex PCR, and the TCRdb table lists in-frame clones only, not all of them. Of about 160,000 clones listed, about 90% are singletons. With respect to this clone: Its antigen is still unknown.

The study, taken as a whole, reports: White British donors predominated, females outnumbered males, and clonal diversity was possibly underestimated.

The germline gives CDR1 MNHEY, CDR2 SVGAGI. With 5 bases clipped from V and 5 bases from J, the junction kept 6 bases outside the gene matches. This CDR3 contains 15 residues. The chain combines TRBV6-5 with TRBJ2-5; 12 nucleotides agree with TRBD2. The source was peripheral blood, collected on day 0 of MenACWY control vaccination. The clonotype comes from an adult in good health. The CDR3 here is CASSLAGGPSETQYF. The CDR3 DNA is TGTGCCAGCAGTCTAGCGGGAGGGCCCTCGGAGACCCAGTACTTC.